The 8 T cell receptor beta chains below all came from one sample that was sequenced in a study of CD8 T cells in Susac syndrome. RNA amounts of roughly 0.5 to 1 ug underwent reverse transcription with random hexamers. TCRdb fed the immunoSEQ multiplex PCR reads into MiXCR, producing one record per CDR3 protein. The sample consists of roughly 330,000 distinct CDR3 sequences, 92% of them appearing once. Sequences were obtained from CD4+ T cells from PBMCs. The receptors here all came from a human donor with multiple sclerosis.

This chain connects TRBV24-1 to TRBJ2-1; D gene uncertain. Trimming removed 9 bases at V and 9 bases at J, with 8 bases between. CDR1 is KGHDR, CDR2 SFDVKD, per germline. The CDR3 totals 10 residues. The CDR3 spells CATEPGEQFF. The CDR3 coding sequence is TGTGCCACCGAACCTGGTGAGCAGTTCTTC.

This chain links TRBV18 with TRBJ1-4; the match to TRBD1 covers 8 bases. The ends lost 3 bases at V and 7 bases at J; junction bases unmatched: 10. In germline, CDR1 is KGHSH, CDR2 LQKENI. CDR3 size: 16 residues. CDR3: CASSPLGTGGSEKLFF. The DNA of the CDR3 is TGTGCCAGCTCACCGCTCGGGACAGGCGGCAGTGAAAAACTGTTTTTT.

The J gene is TRBJ2-7, the V gene TRBV12-3 or TRBV12-4; 8 bases agree with TRBD1. This CDR3 spans 14 amino acids. J was trimmed by 1 base and V by 6 bases; bases with no gene match: 5. The CDR3 is CASRPGTGSYEQYF. The CDR3, as DNA: TGTGCCAGCAGGCCCGGGACAGGTTCCTACGAGCAGTACTTC.

This chain uses TRBV12-3 or TRBV12-4 with TRBJ2-1; 7 bases map to TRBD2. This CDR3 is built from 15 residues. The V segment lost 6 bases and the J segment 8 bases; nucleotides outside the gene matches: 13. Here the CDR3 reads CASREPGLSVHEQFF. The DNA of the CDR3 is TGTGCCAGCAGAGAGCCGGGACTAAGCGTACATGAGCAGTTCTTC.

The CDR3 region is CATSDLAEETQYF. DNA for the CDR3: TGTGCCACCAGTGACCTAGCGGAAGAGACCCAGTACTTC. This chain connects TRBV24-1 to TRBJ2-5; 7 bases fit TRBD2. Germline-derived CDR1 and CDR2 are KGHDR and SFDVKD. The CDR3 has 13 residues. Trimming at V came to 4 bases and at J to 3 bases, leaving 1 base not matched to a gene.

The chain is built from TRBV12-3 or TRBV12-4 and TRBJ2-7; D is perhaps TRBD1 (5 bases). V lost 2 bases, J lost 0 bases, and 11 bases lay in between. The CDR3 length is 15 residues. The CDR3 nucleotides read TGTGCCAGCAGTTTAAGGCAGGGCTTCTCCTACGAGCAGTACTTC. Translating gives CASSLRQGFSYEQYF.

The chain couples TRBV19 to TRBJ1-6; D remains ambiguous. Germline V CDR1 and CDR2: LNHDA, SQIVND (reference sequence). V was clipped by 1 base and J by 7 bases, with 8 bases between them. The CDR3 has 14 residues. The CDR3 reads CASSIGPANSPLHF. As DNA, the CDR3 is TGTGCCAGTAGTATAGGGCCGGCGAATTCACCCCTCCACTTT. Looking up the rest from reference TRBV19 and TRBJ1-6 gives the full variable domain: DGGITQSPKYLFRKEGQNVTLSCEQNLNHDAMYWYRQDPGQGLRLIYYSQIVNDFQKGDIAEGYSVSREKKESFPLTVTSAQKNPTAFYLCASSIGPANSPLHFGNGTRLTVT.

There are a few counts of this clonotype. The J gene is TRBJ2-2, the V gene TRBV6-4; D is uncertain. The V end was cut by 7 bases, the J end by 5 bases, with 5 bases between. The CDR3 is made up of 11 amino acids. Germline loops: CDR1 MRHNA, CDR2 SNTAGT. This CDR3 is CASTLTGELFF. CDR3 nucleotides: TGTGCCAGCACCCTTACCGGGGAGCTGTTTTTT.